This T cell receptor (beta chain) was sequenced in a study of cytomegalovirus exposure and HLA in healthy donors (dated by TCRdb to 2016 to 2017). Study-level background: An earlier analysis of approximately 640 of the donors reported about 250 Gb of sequence data and 100 million to 140 million unique TCR beta sequences from roughly 200 million T cells. HLA typing included class I and class II loci at four-digit resolution. The number of donors typed differed by locus, with about 629-630 for A, B, C, DRB1 and DQB1, around 500 for DQA1, 600 to 610 for DPA1, and some 470 for DPB1. To decide whether each TCR beta V gene segment behaved as functional or pseudogenic, an earlier analysis of approximately 620 of the donors relied on high-throughput TCR beta sequencing. Among the roughly 400 genotyped donors, 75% to 90% belonged to the genetic ancestry cluster associated with self-reported Caucasian donors. A later analysis re-analyzed previously published TCR beta repertoires from roughly 630 donors and added high-resolution HLA genotyping to study TCR occurrence patterns. Donor age, sex, ethnicity and CMV serostatus were compiled alongside the repertoire data. Roughly 5 DR-DQ haplotypes were handled as single units for association and clustering because linkage in the cohort was strong. In the later analysis, no new phenotypic data were used to find candidate immune exposures; instead, reliance was placed on TCR beta sequences and their occurrence across donors. Every discovery cohort repertoire had been produced on one sequencing platform. The aim of the study was to test whether cataloging public T cell receptors could identify signatures of past pathogen exposure. On average, over 200,000 unique TCR beta nucleotide sequences were sequenced per donor among a few hundred genotyped donors of the cohort, with roughly 19% of those sequences being non-productive. In addition to the first cohort of hundreds of subjects, a separate validation cohort of over 90 different subjects was used. The study used immunosequencing to profile the T cell repertoires of 670 or so subjects and linked those repertoires to cytomegalovirus serostatus. A later genetic analysis took genome-wide SNP genotypes for about 60% of the roughly 670 donors and used that subset as a discovery cohort. The study combined high-throughput TCR immunosequencing, statistical association of individual TCRs with disease status, and machine learning to predict cytomegalovirus infection status. About 280 gigabases of sequencing data and about 92 million unique TCR sequences made up an early release that covered roughly 670 HLA-typed donors.

The cohort consisted of more than 650 healthy bone marrow donors. At the time of sampling, every cohort member was nominally healthy, though immune exposures that went unrecorded were likely present. The donor was CMV seropositive and belonged to the group of around 300 seropositive cohort members. A peripheral blood sample was provided by each donor, and peripheral blood mononuclear cells were used for TCR beta sequencing. The Qiagen DNeasy Blood Extraction Kit was used to extract genomic DNA from the blood cell samples. Points the paper makes about the study in general: Compared with the roughly 710-donor mean, donors in an Asian-associated ancestry cluster had fewer N-insertions in productive TCRs, according to a later genetic analysis. A later analysis found that TCR association rates varied across HLA loci, with DRB1 alleles showing the most associated TCRs and HLA-C alleles the fewest. In a later genetic analysis, a missense DCLRE1C variant was associated with V-gene and J-gene trimming of TCR beta chains, and the association was replicated in an independent cohort. The study listed 170 or so TCR beta chains as associated with cytomegalovirus. This cohort had only TCR beta chains sequenced, and the lack of alpha or paired-chain data limited which features could be detected. Because HLA typing was missing for some donors at each locus, association tests included only the typed subset. Roughly uniform sequencing depth across donors was assumed in presence/absence analyses, although this assumption may not hold. According to the authors, the approach could potentially be generalized to other disease states and immunological phenotypes. A cluster of highly shared sequence variants was judged likely to be a technical artifact of the sequencing pipeline. A further reported finding was that TCR beta sequences accurately predicted the HLA-A and HLA-B alleles for most subjects in the first cohort. CMV serostatus was the only immune exposure information available for the cohort. Across donors, most TCR sequences were observed very rarely, whereas some public TCRs were present in many individuals. A later analysis found that HLA-associated TCR beta chains were more clonally expanded and had lower generation probabilities than equally common non-associated chains. Because counts were too low, roughly 16 rarely observed V segments, including chromosome 9 orphons, were left out of the earlier analysis of some 640 of the donors. In an earlier analysis of several hundred of the donors, most TCR beta V segments were observed in productive rearrangements about 87% or about 30% of the time, broadly matching IMGT annotations. Several of the top co-occurrence clusters appeared to be linked to parvovirus B19, influenza, CMV and Epstein-Barr virus, according to a later analysis. A later analysis found that most CMV-associated TCR beta chains appeared HLA-restricted, with HLA associations seemingly driven largely by CMV exposure. At a false discovery rate of 0.05, a later analysis linked some 18,000 TCR beta sequences to specific HLA alleles. Strong co-occurrence of HLA alleles, especially DR and DQ, made assigning TCR associations to individual alleles difficult. Correlated functional status among segregating V segments might be attributable to linkage disequilibrium, but an unknown experimental factor could not be ruled out. In vitro tests confirmed that three of the cytomegalovirus-associated TCR beta chains recognize cytomegalovirus antigens. The classifier was reported to diagnose cytomegalovirus status with high specificity and sensitivity in both the original and validation cohorts.

Library generation was performed with the immunoSEQ multiplex PCR assay. For the multiplex PCR, a mixture combining 60 forward primers for TCR Vbeta segments and 13 reverse primers for TCR Jbeta segments was used. The CDR3 region of rearranged TCR beta genes was amplified from genomic DNA by a multiplex PCR assay. On the Illumina HiSeq System, the amplified TCR beta libraries were sequenced as 87-base-pair reads. The study's processing was this. A later analysis counted tens of millions of unique TCR beta chains across the 700 or so repertoires, and roughly 11 million of these chains were shared by at least two donors. Raw reads were error-corrected and collapsed into unique sequences with a nearest-neighbor algorithm that merged closely related sequences to remove PCR and sequencing errors. V, D and J gene segments were assigned by aligning CDR3 sequences to IMGT reference sequences. For a sequence to be retained, a match of at least six nucleotides was required to both a V gene segment and a J gene segment. Rearrangements were classified as productive when the CDR3 lacked stop codons and remained in frame with V and J, and all other rearrangements were classified as non-productive. Following IMGT convention, CDR3 was defined as the stretch from the second conserved V-encoded cysteine up to the conserved J-encoded phenylalanine. The earlier analysis of about 590 of the donors excluded sequences that lacked an unambiguous match to a single V gene segment. In an earlier analysis of a few hundred of the donors, V segments were called functional above 56.7% productive rearrangements and were called segregating when the between-donor standard deviation exceeded 5%. To diagnose cytomegalovirus status from the catalog of TCR beta chain sequences, a statistical classification framework was built. A later analysis assigned V and J genes by comparing TCR nucleotide sequences with IMGT/GENE-DB human TR gene sequences. In a later analysis, CDR3 sequences and most-parsimonious VDJ recombination scenarios were assigned using the TCRdist pipeline. In a later analysis, every TCR beta chain was defined by the combination of its CDR3 amino acid sequence and its V-gene family, and reads without a unique V-gene family were dropped. To address suspected cross-contamination and a sequencing artifact, a later analysis removed 592 highly shared, low-generation-probability nucleotide sequences. In a later analysis, a clonal expansion index was calculated for each public chain from normalized within-repertoire ranks of inferred template counts. In a later analysis, generation probabilities were computed with a VDJ recombination model fitted to out-of-frame rearrangements, and the resulting probabilities were checked against IGoR. A later analysis scored TCR-TCR, TCR-HLA and TCR-CMV co-occurrence with hypergeometric tests, applying a repertoire-size bias correction to TCR pairs. A later analysis estimated false discovery rates by permuting HLA or CMV assignments 20 times. In a later analysis, co-occurring TCRs were grouped using DBSCAN, with TCRdist sequence similarity added in when clustering inside HLA-allele-positive subsets. For co-occurrence clustering, repertoires with fewer than 30,000 or more than 120,000 public chains were excluded, along with roughly 5 repertoires with anomalous nucleotide sharing. TCRdb obtained this table from immuneACCESS and retained in-frame rearrangements with V and J assigned. These tables miss some clones; where compared with another copy, unresolved V genes account for less than half of the shortfall, and the remainder is unexplained. The V and J calls and clone size come from that table; D and trimming were worked out from the DNA. The table for this sample lists about 170,000 clones; approximately 72% of them were counted only once. The ten top clones hold roughly 7.1% of the sample.

In the case of this clone: The specificity of this receptor is unknown. No base qualities exist here, and no much larger clone lies one base off it.

This clonotype was sampled from a man aged 40-49 years in good health and CMV-seropositive. The sequenced sample consisted of PBMCs.

The CDR3 region has the sequence CATIPQGANYGYTF. The nucleotides read TGTGCCACCATACCCCAGGGGGCGAATTATGGCTACACCTTC. The rearrangement combines TRBV6-1 with TRBJ1-2, with 8 bases aligning to TRBD1. From its cysteine to its phenylalanine, the CDR3 spans 14 amino acids. Only the CDR3 part of the read is kept: 42 bases, read in frame from the first base. Germline trimming: 10 bases from V, 5 bases from J; junction bases outside gene matches: 12. CDR1 and CDR2, looked up from the germline V gene, are MNHNS and SASEGT.